The TCR beta chain described here comes from a study of Ad26.COV2.S vaccination and SARS-CoV-2 variants. On the study more broadly: Ad26.COV2.S arm of COV1001 included the donor.

Treatment reported: around 19 received Ad26.COV2.S at low or high dose, single or two shots; about 5 received placebo; per-sample allocation not given. Samples analyzed were those drawn on day 63 after the first vaccine or placebo injection. Aged 18-55 years, donor was enrolled in Boston in about 2020. V lost 3 bases and J lost 11, with 8 bases in between. There are 11 residues in the CDR3. The germline CDR1 and CDR2 sequences are WNHNN and SYGVQD (reference sequence). This clone was recorded once. Its antigen is as yet unknown. Clones were sequenced by immunoSEQ multiplex PCR, and TCRdb holds only the in-frame ones, with some missing. Of approximately 340,000 clones listed, about 85% are singletons. Study-wide points: Relative to placebo recipients, vaccine recipients exhibited elevated spike-specific TCR breadth. Estimates derived from TCR breadth and depth analyses may have underestimated total T cell responses.

Here the sequenced sample was peripheral blood, taken in a trial of Ad26.COV2.S vaccine versus placebo. This chain joins TRBV10-1 and TRBJ2-1; possibly TRBD1 or TRBD2 for D (5 bases each). The sequence came from a person between 18 and 59 years old who received the Ad26.COV2.S COVID-19 vaccine or a placebo. For the CDR3, the DNA is TGCGCCAGCAGTGAAGGGACCAAGCAGTTCTTC. Protein: CASSEGTKQFF.